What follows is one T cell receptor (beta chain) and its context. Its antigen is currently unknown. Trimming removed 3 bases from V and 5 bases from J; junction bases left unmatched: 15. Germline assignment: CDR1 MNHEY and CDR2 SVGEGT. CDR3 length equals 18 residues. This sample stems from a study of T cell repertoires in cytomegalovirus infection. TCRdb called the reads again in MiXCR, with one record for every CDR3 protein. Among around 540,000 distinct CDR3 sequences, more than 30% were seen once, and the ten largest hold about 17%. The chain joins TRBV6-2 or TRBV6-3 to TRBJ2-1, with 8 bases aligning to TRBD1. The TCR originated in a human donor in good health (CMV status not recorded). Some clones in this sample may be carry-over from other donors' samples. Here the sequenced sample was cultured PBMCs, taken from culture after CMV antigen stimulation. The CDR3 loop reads CASSYVKLTGQVDNEQFF. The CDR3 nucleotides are TGTGCCAGCAGTTATGTCAAGCTAACGGGACAGGTGGACAATGAGCAGTTCTTC.